This T cell receptor beta chain was profiled in a study of post-analysis software for immune sequencing data. Study as a whole: Some patients lacked subtype; others had relapsing-remitting, secondary progressive or progressive-relapsing disease. Whole-study results and caveats: Higher frequency in patients than in controls was seen for roughly five TRBV segments, with TRBV5-6, TRBV5-1 and TRBV20-1 among them. Controls had significantly higher normalized Chao1 diversity than multiple sclerosis patients.

Included in the TCR beta cDNA libraries were unique molecular identifiers. Using its own MiXCR run on the PCR reads, TCRdb lists one record per CDR3 protein. Counted here are about 430,000 distinct CDR3 sequences, 30% to 45% occurring once; the ten biggest clones make up under 9%. The CDR3 contains 15 residues. From germline, CDR1 is SGHTA and CDR2 FQGTGA. Between the trimmed V and J ends, which lost 2 bases and 1 base, there was a span of 11 bases. The table lists this clonotype with many counts. Its antigen is still unknown. This receptor was obtained from a girl aged 2-9 years with multiple sclerosis. Material: blood. This chain links TRBV7-3 with TRBJ1-1, with D perhaps matching TRBD1 (5 bases). CDR3 nucleotides: TGTGCCAGCAGCTTATTCCCGACAGAGAACACTGAAGCTTTCTTT. Protein: CASSLFPTENTEAFF.